This passage covers 26 T cell receptor beta chains from one sample sequenced in a study of Graves' ophthalmopathy and Graves' hyperthyroidism. Transcripts of RNA were the source for amplifying TCR beta CDR3 regions. RT-PCR in the first round used HTBI primers; a second-round multiplex PCR followed. TCRdb called the multiplex PCR reads again in MiXCR, with one record for every CDR3 protein. This table holds more than 550,000 distinct CDR3 sequences, about two fifths found once. Sequences were obtained from peripheral blood. These TCRs come from an adult man with Graves' ophthalmopathy.

The V call is TRBV29-1, the J call TRBJ2-7, with D perhaps matching TRBD2 (6 bases). Trimming left V 7 bases short and J 2 bases short, with 15 bases between. The germline V gene encodes CDR1 SQVTM and CDR2 ANQGSEA. CDR3 length equals 13 residues. This CDR3 is CSAAGTEAYEQYF. The DNA for the CDR3 is TGCAGCGCCGCCGGGACTGAGGCCTACGAGCAGTACTTC.

This clonotype was found a few times. The genes are TRBV7-2 and TRBJ1-5, with a tentative D call TRBD1 (5 bases). The CDR3 runs to 15 residues. Germline V gene lookup returns CDR1 SGHTA and CDR2 FQGNSA. The V and J ends lost 2 bases and 6 bases respectively, with 14 bases between them. CDR3 protein: CASSLIGDARQPQHF. DNA of the CDR3: TGTGCCAGCAGCTTAATAGGGGACGCCCGTCAGCCCCAGCATTTT.

This clonotype was observed at least ten times. The V and J genes are TRBV7-2 and TRBJ2-5; D call uncertain. Trimming removed 1 base from V and 5 bases from J, with 5 bases in between. CDR3 size: 12 residues. Germline V gene sequence: CDR1 SGHTA, CDR2 FQGNSA. The CDR3 sequence: CASSLEWETQYF. CDR3 nucleotides: TGTGCCAGCAGCTTAGAATGGGAGACCCAGTACTTC.

This clonotype was found many times. The J gene is TRBJ1-3, the V gene TRBV19; 11 bases agree with TRBD1. This CDR3 has 16 residues. V lost 6 bases and J lost 1; bases outside the gene matches: 5. Germline V lookup: CDR1 LNHDA, CDR2 SQIVND (reference sequence). The CDR3 reads CASSKDRGPSGNTIYF. The CDR3 DNA reads as TGTGCCAGTAGCAAGGACAGGGGGCCATCTGGAAACACCATATATTTT.

CDR3 DNA sequence: TGTGCCAGCAGTGAACGGGGGCCTGCAACTAATGAAAAACTGTTTTTT. The encoded protein is CASSERGPATNEKLFF. This sequence joins TRBV25-1 and TRBJ1-4; D may be TRBD1 (6 bases). Germline V gives CDR1 MGHDK, CDR2 SYGVNS. Trimming left V 2 bases short and J 0 bases short, with 10 bases between. This CDR3 contains 16 residues.

The rearrangement links TRBV7-2 to TRBJ2-7, with 7 bases lining up with TRBD2. The V gene end was trimmed by 5 bases and the J gene end by 3 bases; junction bases not matched to a gene: 7. The CDR3 spans 14 residues. Germline-derived CDR1 and CDR2 are SGHTA and FQGNSA. In DNA form, the CDR3 reads TGTGCCAGCAGCGTCGGCGGGAGCCACTACGAGCAGTACTTC. It encodes CASSVGGSHYEQYF.

This chain links TRBV28 with TRBJ2-7; TRBD1 aligns across 8 bases. Per germline, CDR1 MDHEN and CDR2 SYDVKM. The CDR3 sequence is 16 residues long. Germline trimming cut 0 bases from V and 4 bases from J; bases unmatched to any gene: 8. The CDR3 region is CASSLWGQAGGYEQYF. CDR3 nucleotides: TGTGCCAGCAGTTTATGGGGACAGGCCGGTGGGTACGAGCAGTACTTC.

In this sample, this clonotype turned up many times. V gene TRBV7-2 combines with J gene TRBJ1-6, with D possibly being TRBD1 (5 bases). Trimming took off 3 bases at V and 10 bases at J, with 13 bases between the two ends. Germline CDR1 reads SGHTA; CDR2 reads FQGNSA. This CDR3 spans 14 amino acids. The CDR3 nucleotides are TGTGCCAGCAGCTTCCTCACAGGCGGGTCACCCCTCCACTTT. As protein: CASSFLTGGSPLHF.

This chain connects TRBV7-2 to TRBJ1-1; D ambiguous. This CDR3 is built from 14 residues. Trimming pared 11 bases from V and 1 base from J, leaving 17 bases between. CDR1 SGHTA and CDR2 FQGNSA come from the germline V gene. The CDR3 loop reads CAWNKGGWNTEAFF. The CDR3 DNA is TGTGCCTGGAATAAGGGTGGGTGGAACACTGAAGCTTTCTTT.

This clonotype was seen a handful of times. This chain links TRBV9 with TRBJ2-2; TRBD1 or TRBD2 may be the D gene (5 bases each). V shed 1 base and J shed 6 bases, with 16 bases lying between them. Germline V CDR1 and CDR2: SGDLS, YYNGEE. The length of the CDR3 is 16 residues. The chain's CDR3 is CASSVSGRVAAGELFF. The CDR3 DNA follows: TGTGCCAGCAGCGTAAGCGGCAGGGTCGCGGCCGGGGAGCTGTTTTTT.

In the case of this clonotype: This may arise from a read error, as a much more abundant clone is one base away. The J gene is TRBJ2-7, the V gene TRBV7-6, with D perhaps TRBD2 (5 bases). The CDR3 loop spans 15 amino acids. Trimming pared 3 bases from V and 2 bases from J, leaving 14 bases between. From germline, CDR1 is SGHVS and CDR2 FNYEAQ. The DNA for the CDR3 is TGTGCCAGCAGCTTGGATGCGGGTCCGGCCTACGAGCAGTACTTC. Protein: CASSLDAGPAYEQYF. Complete variable domain (other parts from reference TRBV7-6 and TRBJ2-7): GAGVSQSPRYKVTKRGQDVALRCDPISGHVSLYWYRQALGQGPEFLTYFNYEAQQDKSGLPNDRFSAERPEGSISTLTIQRTEQRDSAMYRCASSLDAGPAYEQYFGPGTRLTVT.

This clonotype was observed at least ten times. At one end the junction does not follow the germline gene, possibly because of a read error. The V gene is TRBV5-1, the J gene TRBJ2-7; D is possibly TRBD1 (6 bases). The CDR3 sequence is 13 residues long. Looked up from germline, CDR1 is SGHRS and CDR2 is YFSETQ. CDR3: CASSLGTTYEQYF. CDR3 nucleotide sequence: TGTGCCAGCAGCTTAGGGACAACCTACGAGCAGTACTTC.

This clonotype appeared many times. The gene calls are TRBV7-9 and TRBJ2-5; 13 nucleotides line up with TRBD2. Germline V gives CDR1 SEHNR, CDR2 FQNEAQ (reference sequence). This CDR3 spans 16 amino acids. V dropped 5 bases and J dropped 2; count of bases not matched to a gene: 5. The CDR3 protein is CASSLGLAGEQETQYF. CDR3 bases: TGTGCCAGCAGCCTAGGACTAGCGGGGGAACAAGAGACCCAGTACTTC.

This clonotype was seen only a few times. The chain combines TRBV12-3 or TRBV12-4 with TRBJ2-7; 7 bases fit TRBD2. CDR3 length: 15 residues. V shed 5 bases, J shed 2 bases, and the junction held 9 bases outside the gene matches. The CDR3: CASSPTSVRTYEQYF. CDR3 bases: TGTGCCAGCAGTCCCACTAGCGTAAGAACCTACGAGCAGTACTTC.

A remark on this clonotype: A single base separates this from a much larger clone, so it may be a read error. The chain has TRBV7-9 and TRBJ2-7; TRBD2 agrees at 15 bases. The CDR3 is 14 amino acids. J gave up 10 bases and V 3 bases, and 4 bases lay outside the gene matches. The germline V gene has CDR1 SEHNR and CDR2 FQNEAQ (reference sequence). CDR3 nucleotides: TGTGCCAGCAGCTTGGGGACTAGCGGGAGGCTCCAGTACTTC. This gives the protein CASSLGTSGRLQYF.

In its sample, this clonotype was seen many times. The chain recombines TRBV20-1 with TRBJ1-5; D may be TRBD1 (6 bases). Trimming shortened V by 4 bases and J by 4 bases, and 11 bases separated the two germline ends. Germline CDR1 reads DFQATT; CDR2 reads SNEGSKA (reference sequence). The CDR3 extends over 13 amino acids. The CDR3 DNA reads TGCAGTGCTACCCGGGACACAAATCAGCCCCAGCATTTT. It translates to CSATRDTNQPQHF.

The chain is built from TRBV14 and TRBJ2-6; unclear D gene. Germline V CDR1 and CDR2: SGHDN, FVKESK. This CDR3 spans 9 amino acids. Trimming left V 7 bases short and J 17 bases short, with 9 bases between. The CDR3 protein is CASNNYLTF. The CDR3, as DNA: TGTGCCAGCAACAATTACTTGACTTTC.

This chain links TRBV15 with TRBJ2-3, with unresolved D. Per the germline V gene, CDR1 is LNHNV and CDR2 is YYDKDF (reference sequence). Trimming stripped 0 bases from V and 2 bases from J, with 3 bases between. CDR3 size: 13 residues. Here the CDR3 reads CATSRDVTDTQYF. In DNA, the CDR3 is TGTGCCACCAGCAGAGATGTCACAGATACGCAGTATTTT.

The table lists this clonotype with many counts. This rearrangement joins TRBV10-3 to TRBJ2-5, with D possibly being TRBD1 (5 bases). Germline V gene sequence: CDR1 ENHRY, CDR2 SYGVKD. The length of the CDR3 is 14 residues. Trimming took off 2 bases at V and 6 bases at J, with 13 bases between the two ends. The CDR3 is CAISEDSSTKTQYF. The CDR3 nucleotides read TGTGCCATCAGTGAGGACAGTAGCACGAAGACCCAGTACTTC.

The chain links TRBV20-1 to TRBJ1-2, with TRBD1 matching 7 bases. V lost 4 bases, J lost 8 bases, and 7 bases stayed unmatched. Germline-derived CDR1 and CDR2 are DFQATT and SNEGSKA (reference sequence). The CDR3 sequence is 12 residues long. In DNA form, the CDR3 reads TGCAGTGCTACGGAGGGGGCGCAGGGCTACACCTTC. Protein product: CSATEGAQGYTF.

This clonotype appeared many times. The rearrangement joins TRBV19 to TRBJ2-7; 8 bases fit TRBD1. The CDR3 consists of 14 residues. The V and J ends lost 1 base and 6 bases, in that order; junction bases with no gene match: 5. The V gene's germline CDR1 is LNHDA and CDR2 SQIVND (reference sequence). The CDR3 nucleotides read TGTGCCAGTAGTATAGGTCCAGGGGGCGGCGAGCAGTACTTC. Its translation is CASSIGPGGGEQYF.

V and J are TRBV7-8 and TRBJ2-3; TRBD2 matches 8 bases. Germline V CDR1 and CDR2: SGHVS, FQNEAQ. The V and J ends lost 5 bases and 2 bases, in that order; junction bases with no gene match: 9. The CDR3 length is 16 residues. CDR3 in amino acids: CASSPGGAGATDTQYF. CDR3 bases: TGTGCCAGCAGCCCCGGGGGAGCGGGGGCCACAGATACGCAGTATTTT.

The rearrangement uses TRBV7-9 and TRBJ1-1; D might be TRBD1 (5 bases). Germline lookup yields CDR1 SEHNR and CDR2 FQNEAQ (reference sequence). This CDR3 contains 18 residues. V lost 5 bases and J 2 bases, leaving 24 bases between the germline ends. The CDR3 here is CASSARPGPTIINTEAFF. The CDR3 bases are TGTGCCAGCAGCGCTAGACCGGGACCGACGATTATCAACACTGAAGCTTTCTTT.

This clonotype showed up many times. This sequence joins TRBV12-3 or TRBV12-4 and TRBJ1-2; D ambiguous. The germline V and J ends were trimmed by 5 bases and 8 bases, with 15 bases remaining between them. This CDR3 region has 13 residues. DNA of the CDR3: TGTGCCAGCAGTAGGAAGGTGGCGGGGGGCTACACCTTC. Residues: CASSRKVAGGYTF.

This clonotype turned up a few times. J is TRBJ2-2 and V is TRBV7-8, with TRBD2 matching 12 bases. CDR3 length: 16 residues. Germline V CDR1 and CDR2: SGHVS, FQNEAQ. J lost 1 base, V lost 3 bases, and 0 bases had no gene match. Written as DNA, the CDR3 is TGTGCCAGCAGCTTGACTAGCGGGGGGAACACCGGGGAGCTGTTTTTT. The encoded protein is CASSLTSGGNTGELFF.

This clonotype was detected only a few times. This sequence joins TRBV10-3 and TRBJ1-1, with D hard to call. The CDR3 contains 15 residues. Germline CDR1 reads ENHRY; CDR2 reads SYGVKD. Between the trimmed V and J ends, which lost 10 bases and 5 bases, there was a span of 23 bases. The CDR3 sequence: CASTRSWGVETEAFF. In DNA, the CDR3 is TGTGCCAGCACCCGAAGCTGGGGTGTAGAAACTGAAGCTTTCTTT.